This T cell receptor (beta chain) emerged from a study of response to subunit inactivated influenza vaccine. Study-wide results and caveats: That few new T cells are recruited by each seasonal influenza vaccination was the authors' suggestion.

Germline V gene sequence: CDR1 DFQATT, CDR2 SNEGSKA (reference sequence). V was trimmed by 6 bases and J by 3 bases, leaving 14 bases between them. The CDR3 consists of 13 residues. TCRdb processed the RT-PCR reads anew with MiXCR; each CDR3 protein has one entry. The data show about 520,000 distinct CDR3 sequences, roughly 23% seen once. Only a few counts were recorded for this clonotype. Antigen specificity is unknown. This TCR came from a man aged 45 to 65 who received an inactivated influenza vaccine. The sample was CD4+ T cells sorted from PBMCs, taken 5 to 6 days after vaccination. This chain connects TRBV20-1 to TRBJ1-1; no reliable D call. The CDR3 bases are TGCAGTGCCGTCTGGCCTCTCTACACTGAAGCTTTCTTT. It codes for CSAVWPLYTEAFF.